The T cell receptor (beta chain) under discussion was sequenced for a study of ipilimumab plus nivolumab after autologous stem cell transplantation. Study conclusions and caveats: Per the authors, repertoire, Treg and microbiota data justify further study.

Patients got ipilimumab 1 mg/kg beginning 14 to 28 days post-transplant. Dosing: nivolumab 3 mg/kg IV, weeks 1, 4, 7, 10, then every two weeks to week 26. Sequencing was performed with immunoSEQ multiplex PCR; in TCRdb, only in-frame clones are kept and a portion is missing. Of 15,000 to 20,000 clones in the sample, around 80% are singletons; the top ten hold roughly 35%. As regards this clone: Its specificity is unknown.

The CDR3 is 15 residues long. The germline V gene has CDR1 MNHNS and CDR2 SASEGT. With 6 bases clipped from V and 3 bases from J, the junction kept 8 bases outside the gene matches. V is TRBV6-1 and J is TRBJ1-5, with 7 bases matching TRBD1. The sequencing used PBMCs, collected in a trial of ipilimumab plus nivolumab as post-transplant consolidation. The clonotype was recovered from a male donor with diffuse large B-cell lymphoma. This CDR3 reads CASSVTGNYNQPQHF. CDR3 DNA sequence: TGTGCCAGCAGCGTGACAGGGAACTACAATCAGCCCCAGCATTTT.